The present entry profiles one TCR beta chain with its context. Its antigen is not yet known. Qualities for individual bases were not recorded, and no much larger clone is one base off. The CDR3 measures 12 amino acids from cysteine to phenylalanine. Here the CDR3 DNA is all that survives: 36 bases in frame from base 1. A distance of 11 bases separates the germline ends of V and J, which lose 4 bases and 8 bases respectively. The germline V gene (reference sequence) sets CDR1 to LNHDA and CDR2 to SQIVND. The data belong to a study of control samples from healthy donors and cancer patients (dated by TCRdb to about 2020). Library preparation was by the immunoSEQ multiplex PCR assay. Entries here come from immuneACCESS through TCRdb and include only in-frame sequences with V and J called. Some clones fail to appear in such tables; in the studies checked, an unresolved V gene covers under half of the shortfall, and the cause of the remainder is unknown. The sample records about 220,000 clones, 85% to 95% of which are singletons. The ten biggest clones cover about 1.6% of the sample.

This TCR was recovered from a man between 50 and 59 years old in good health. The rearrangement joined TRBV19 to TRBJ1-2, with no confidently assigned D gene. Material for sequencing was blood. The CDR3 protein: CASSTPGPGYTF. The nucleotides are TGTGCCAGTAGTACCCCCGGGCCCGGCTACACCTTC. Supplemented by the reference TRBV19 and TRBJ1-2 proteins around the CDR3, the complete variable domain is DGGITQSPKYLFRKEGQNVTLSCEQNLNHDAMYWYRQDPGQGLRLIYYSQIVNDFQKGDIAEGYSVSREKKESFPLTVTSAQKNPTAFYLCASSTPGPGYTFGSGTRLTVV.